The 28 T cell receptor beta chains given below trace back to one sample, sequenced in a study of neoadjuvant anti-PD-1 for oral cavity cancer. Time point noted: after neoadjuvant nivolumab, at surgical resection. Data came from immunoSEQ multiplex PCR; TCRdb stores just in-frame clones and leaves some out. The sample shows approximately 15,000 clones, 40% of them seen only once. The sample was tumor tissue, taken after nivolumab (anti-PD-1) treatment. Receptor source: a person between 40 and 85 years old with oral cavity squamous cell carcinoma.

The V gene is TRBV9, the J gene TRBJ2-2; TRBD1 is a possible D gene (5 bases). Germline CDR1 SGDLS, CDR2 YYNGEE. CDR3 length: 15 amino acids. The ends were cut back, 0 bases at V and 3 bases at J, with 9 bases in the middle. The CDR3 is CASSVVGADTGELFF. The CDR3 region has the DNA TGTGCCAGCAGCGTAGTAGGGGCGGACACCGGGGAGCTGTTTTTT.

V gene TRBV2 combines with J gene TRBJ1-2; D gene ambiguous. This CDR3 region has 12 residues. The V end was cut by 8 bases, the J end by 4 bases, with 11 bases between. CDR1 and CDR2 from the germline V gene are SNHLY and FYNNEI. The CDR3 reads CASRTVPYGYTF. DNA for the CDR3: TGTGCCAGCCGTACCGTACCCTATGGCTACACCTTC.

The chain has TRBV25-1 and TRBJ2-2; the match to TRBD1 covers 10 bases. The CDR3 has 17 residues. Losses at the gene ends were 1 base for V and 4 bases for J; bases not matched to a gene: 6. Germline CDR1 reads MGHDK; CDR2 reads SYGVNS. CDR3 sequence: CASSEFSRDRGTGELFF. DNA of the CDR3: TGTGCCAGCAGTGAATTTTCTAGGGACAGGGGCACCGGGGAGCTGTTTTTT.

The gene calls are TRBV7-7 and TRBJ2-3; perhaps D is TRBD1 or TRBD2 (6 bases each). This CDR3 has 14 amino acids. Germline V CDR1 and CDR2: SSHAT, FNYEAQ (reference sequence). Between the trimmed V and J ends, which lost 4 bases and 6 bases, there was a span of 14 bases. As DNA, the CDR3 is TGTGCCAGCAGCTCAGGAGGGGGTAGTGATACGCAGTATTTT. Amino acids: CASSSGGGSDTQYF.

The chain uses TRBV5-1 and TRBJ2-1; 8 nucleotides agree with TRBD1. Per germline, CDR1 SGHRS and CDR2 YFSETQ. The CDR3 is 16 residues long. Trimming at V came to 0 bases and at J to 6 bases, leaving 8 bases not matched to a gene. CDR3 sequence (DNA): TGCGCCAGCAGCTTGGTTCCGGACAGGGTAATCAATGAGCAGTTCTTC. It yields the protein CASSLVPDRVINEQFF.

The V and J genes are TRBV19 and TRBJ2-3; 12 bases are shared with TRBD1. With 7 bases clipped from V and 7 bases from J, the junction kept 6 bases outside the gene matches. CDR1 is LNHDA and CDR2 is SQIVND in the germline V gene (reference sequence). The CDR3 covers 14 residues. CDR3 region: CASNPGQGAHTQYF. Here the CDR3 DNA reads TGTGCCAGTAACCCGGGACAGGGGGCACATACGCAGTATTTT.

This clone was seen a handful of times. The gene calls are TRBV11-2 and TRBJ1-1; 9 bases match TRBD1. The CDR3 is 14 amino acids. The germline V gene encodes CDR1 SGHAT and CDR2 FQNNGV. V trimming: 5 bases; J trimming: 6 bases; junction bases outside the gene matches: 7. The CDR3 here is CASSPGQGRAEAFF. Here the CDR3 DNA reads TGTGCCAGCAGCCCCGGACAGGGGAGGGCTGAAGCTTTCTTT.

This clone turned up a few times. The chain links TRBV6-1 to TRBJ1-1, with D tentatively TRBD1 (5 bases). CDR1 and CDR2 (germline): MNHNS, SASEGT. Trimming shortened V by 1 base and J by 8 bases, and 17 bases separated the two germline ends. The CDR3 is made up of 15 amino acids. The CDR3 nucleotides are TGTGCCAGCAGTGAAGTTCCAGGGCATTTGGAGGAAGCTTTCTTT. Residues: CASSEVPGHLEEAFF.

This chain connects TRBV27 to TRBJ2-2; 8 bases are shared with TRBD2. CDR1 is MNHEY, CDR2 SMNVEV, per germline (reference sequence). The CDR3 consists of 16 residues. V was pared by 5 bases and J by 4 bases, with 9 bases of the junction left unmatched. CDR3 in amino acids: CASSPLGGAGTGELFF. The CDR3 bases are TGTGCCAGCAGTCCCCTCGGGGGGGCTGGCACCGGGGAGCTGTTTTTT.

The V and J genes are TRBV7-9 and TRBJ1-3; TRBD1 aligns across 8 bases. Losses at the gene ends were 4 bases for V and 2 bases for J; bases not matched to a gene: 7. There are 16 residues in the CDR3. Germline V gene lookup returns CDR1 SEHNR and CDR2 FQNEAQ (reference sequence). The CDR3 sequence: CASSSTWTGPGNTIYF. The CDR3 nucleotides are TGTGCCAGCAGCTCGACCTGGACAGGGCCTGGAAACACCATATATTTT.

This sequence joins TRBV6-1 and TRBJ1-5; no firm D call. The CDR3 spans 13 residues. The ends were cut back, 10 bases at V and 3 bases at J, with 13 bases in the middle. Germline V gives CDR1 MNHNS, CDR2 SASEGT. In nucleotides, the CDR3 is TGTGCCACTGCACCAGCGAACAATCAGCCCCAGCATTTT. Translated, it gives CATAPANNQPQHF.

V gene TRBV7-9 combines with J gene TRBJ1-2, with TRBD1 as a possible D gene (6 bases). Germline CDR1 SEHNR, CDR2 FQNEAQ (reference sequence). V was trimmed by 5 bases and J by 5 bases, leaving 15 bases between them. CDR3 length: 14 amino acids. The chain's CDR3 is CASSTQGQGYGYTF. The CDR3 DNA is TGTGCCAGCAGCACCCAGGGACAAGGGTATGGCTACACCTTC.

This clone turned up a few times. V and J are TRBV11-3 and TRBJ1-6; D unclear. With 0 bases removed from V and 9 bases from J, the gap between germline ends came to 9 bases. The CDR3 runs to 14 residues. Per germline, CDR1 SGHNT and CDR2 YENEEA. The CDR3 bases are TGTGCCAGCAGCTTAGACTCGCGGACTTCACCCCTCCACTTT. Its protein product is CASSLDSRTSPLHF. The whole variable domain, remainder taken from reference TRBV11-3 and TRBJ1-6, is EAGVVQSPRYKIIEKKQPVAFWCNPISGHNTLYWYLQNLGQGPELLIRYENEEAVDDSQLPKDRFSAERLKGVDSTLKIQPAELGDSAVYLCASSLDSRTSPLHFGNGTRLTVT.

This sequence joins TRBV15 and TRBJ2-2, with D uncertain. Germline V gives CDR1 LNHNV, CDR2 YYDKDF (reference sequence). CDR3 size: 16 residues. Trimming pared 1 base from V and 1 base from J, leaving 10 bases between. CDR3 region: CATSRVAMRNTGELFF. The CDR3 DNA is TGTGCCACCAGCAGAGTTGCTATGAGGAACACCGGGGAGCTGTTTTTT.

The rearrangement joins TRBV7-9 to TRBJ1-5; D is undetermined. CDR3 length equals 15 residues. Germline CDR1 reads SEHNR; CDR2 reads FQNEAQ (reference sequence). Trimming pared 1 base from V and 3 bases from J, leaving 10 bases between. CDR3 sequence reads: CASSLGNGDNQPQHF. CDR3 DNA: TGTGCCAGCAGCTTAGGAAACGGGGACAATCAGCCCCAGCATTTT.

V gene TRBV7-7 combines with J gene TRBJ1-4; the D is unclear. The V gene lost 2 bases and the J gene lost 1 base, with 5 bases spanning the gap. The germline CDR1 and CDR2 sequences are SSHAT and FNYEAQ (reference sequence). The CDR3 covers 14 residues. This CDR3 reads CASSLQGTNEKLFF. The CDR3 nucleotides read TGTGCCAGCAGCTTACAAGGAACTAATGAAAAACTGTTTTTT. Full variable domain (rest looked up from reference TRBV7-7 and TRBJ1-4): GAGVSQSPRYKVTKRGQDVTLRCDPISSHATLYWYQQALGQGPEFLTYFNYEAQPDKSGLPSDRFSAERPEGSISTLTIQRTEQRDSAMYRCASSLQGTNEKLFFGSGTQLSVL.

This clone was counted between two and nine times. V is TRBV7-6 and J is TRBJ2-3; D remains ambiguous. The CDR3 covers 17 residues. V gave up 1 base and J gave up 0 bases, with 14 bases separating them. Germline lookup yields CDR1 SGHVS and CDR2 FNYEAQ. As DNA, the CDR3 is TGTGCCAGCAGCTTAGGATTGAGAACATCAAGCACAGATACGCAGTATTTT. It is translated as CASSLGLRTSSTDTQYF.

The rearrangement joins TRBV7-2 to TRBJ2-7; 9 bases are a match to TRBD2. Germline V gives CDR1 SGHTA, CDR2 FQGNSA. This CDR3 spans 13 amino acids. With 5 bases clipped from V and 7 bases from J, the junction kept 6 bases outside the gene matches. CDR3 bases: TGTGCCAGCAGCCCAAGGCGGGGGGGGGAGCAGTACTTC. Translated: CASSPRRGGEQYF.

The chain is built from TRBV7-2 and TRBJ2-3; D call uncertain. Germline-derived CDR1 and CDR2 are SGHTA and FQGNSA. The V and J ends lost 2 bases and 7 bases respectively, with 13 bases between them. This CDR3 has 14 amino acids. CDR3 sequence: CASSLSRPAYTQYF. The CDR3 region has the DNA TGTGCCAGCAGCTTATCTAGGCCTGCCTATACGCAGTATTTT.

This clone was observed a few times. The chain joins TRBV5-1 to TRBJ2-1; D gene unclear. V was clipped by 2 bases and J by 4 bases, with 7 bases between them. The length of the CDR3 is 13 residues. Per germline, CDR1 SGHRS and CDR2 YFSETQ. CDR3 DNA sequence: TGCGCCAGCAGCTTATCAGAATACAATGAGCAGTTCTTC. As protein: CASSLSEYNEQFF.

CDR3 in amino acids: CASSPEIFRDPNTQYF. DNA for the CDR3: TGTGCCAGCAGCCCTGAAATTTTCCGGGACCCGAATACGCAGTATTTT. This chain links TRBV11-3 with TRBJ2-3; D possibly matches TRBD1 or TRBD2 (5 bases each). The CDR3 consists of 16 residues. Per the germline V gene, CDR1 is SGHNT and CDR2 is YENEEA. V was trimmed by 5 bases and J by 7 bases, leaving 22 bases between them.

The chain uses TRBV10-3 and TRBJ1-5, with a weak D call TRBD1 (5 bases). CDR1 is ENHRY and CDR2 is SYGVKD in the germline V gene. The CDR3 is 14 amino acids. The V and J ends lost 3 bases and 3 bases respectively, with 9 bases between them. The CDR3 nucleotides are TGTGCCATCAGTGAACGACAGTACAATCAGCCCCAGCATTTT. This encodes CAISERQYNQPQHF.

The V call is TRBV19, the J call TRBJ2-7, with 8 bases that match TRBD1. V lost 10 bases, J lost 7 bases, and 9 bases stayed unmatched. Per the germline V gene, CDR1 is LNHDA and CDR2 is SQIVND (reference sequence). CDR3 length: 12 amino acids. The CDR3 bases are TGTGCCATACGGACAGGGCATGGAGAGCAGTACTTC. Amino acid sequence: CAIRTGHGEQYF.

This chain links TRBV6-1 with TRBJ2-7; the D gene could be TRBD1 or TRBD2 (5 bases each). Germline V gene lookup returns CDR1 MNHNS and CDR2 SASEGT. The CDR3 totals 13 residues. Trimming shortened V by 8 bases and J by 6 bases, and 17 bases separated the two germline ends. The CDR3, as DNA: TGTGCCAGCGGGTCTTTCGGGGCATCCGAGCAGTACTTC. This translates into CASGSFGASEQYF.

The chain's CDR3 is CAIRATGGPLHF. The CDR3 coding sequence is TGTGCCATCAGGGCGACAGGGGGACCCCTCCACTTT. This chain uses TRBV10-3 with TRBJ1-6; 9 nucleotides line up with TRBD1. The CDR3 extends over 12 amino acids. Looked up from germline, CDR1 is ENHRY and CDR2 is SYGVKD. V lost 6 bases, J lost 12 bases, and 3 bases stayed unmatched.

This clone occurred a few times. The chain carries TRBV10-2 and TRBJ1-1, with D possibly TRBD1 on 6 matching bases. V was trimmed by 5 bases and J by 6 bases, leaving 10 bases between them. CDR3 length: 12 amino acids. CDR1 and CDR2 (germline): WSHSY, SAAADI. For the CDR3, the DNA is TGCGCCAGCAGTTTGGACAGATCTGAAGCTTTCTTT. The encoded protein is CASSLDRSEAFF.

This clone showed up just a few times. This chain uses TRBV6-6 with TRBJ2-3; the D call may be TRBD1 or TRBD2 (5 bases each). CDR3 length: 12 residues. CDR1 and CDR2 from the germline V gene are MNHNY and SVGAGI (reference sequence). V shed 10 bases and J shed 3 bases, with 11 bases lying between them. CDR3 nucleotide sequence: TGTGCCACCGGGACGGTGACAGATACGCAGTATTTT. This gives the protein CATGTVTDTQYF.

The chain joins TRBV5-4 to TRBJ2-7; maybe TRBD1 (5 bases). Trimming removed 4 bases from V and 6 bases from J, with 8 bases in between. Germline lookup yields CDR1 SGHNT and CDR2 YYREEE (reference sequence). The CDR3 is 11 residues long. This CDR3 is CASSQRGEQYF. The CDR3 DNA reads as TGTGCCAGCAGCCAAAGGGGCGAGCAGTACTTC. The entire variable domain, with the rest obtained from reference TRBV5-4 and TRBJ2-7, is as follows: ETGVTQSPTHLIKTRGQQVTLRCSSQSGHNTVSWYQQALGQGPQFIFQYYREEENGRGNFPPRFSGLQFPNYSSELNVNALELDDSALYLCASSQRGEQYFGPGTRLTVT.